What follows are 19 T cell receptor beta chains derived from one specimen sequenced in a study of identical twins. TCRdb re-called the 5' RACE reads through MiXCR, storing one row per CDR3 protein. This sample has under 500,000 distinct CDR3 sequences, with 14% found just once. These data also featured in a second study, about yellow fever vaccine responses in identical twins.

Specimen: CD4+ T cells sorted from blood. Source of these receptors: a woman in her late teens or twenties in good health.

This chain joins TRBV10-3 and TRBJ2-5, with TRBD2 as a possible D gene (6 bases). The CDR3 contains 15 residues. Trimming left V 3 bases short and J 9 bases short, with 20 bases between. Germline assignment: CDR1 ENHRY and CDR2 SYGVKD. CDR3 DNA: TGTGCCATCAGTGAACCCTCCCAGGGAACGGGGGCCCAGTACTTC. Translating gives CAISEPSQGTGAQYF.

This clonotype occurred a few times. V gene TRBV11-2 combines with J gene TRBJ2-2; no clear D. The germline gives CDR1 SGHAT, CDR2 FQNNGV. This CDR3 is 14 amino acids long. The ends were cut back, 6 bases at V and 6 bases at J, with 14 bases in the middle. DNA for the CDR3: TGTGCCAGCAGGCCCCGGCCCCCGTCCGGGGAGCTGTTTTTT. Translated, it gives CASRPRPPSGELFF. Full variable domain (missing parts from reference TRBV11-2 and TRBJ2-2): EAGVAQSPRYKIIEKRQSVAFWCNPISGHATLYWYQQILGQGPKLLIQFQNNGVVDDSQLPKDRFSAERLKGVDSTLKIQPAKLEDSAVYLCASRPRPPSGELFFGEGSRLTVL.

This clonotype has a handful of counts. The rearrangement joins TRBV10-3 to TRBJ2-7; 8 bases line up with TRBD1. Germline CDR1 reads ENHRY; CDR2 reads SYGVKD. The CDR3 runs to 14 residues. V gave up 4 bases and J gave up 5 bases; unmatched junction bases: 7. CDR3 DNA: TGTGCCATCAGTGCGGGACAGGATTCCGACGAGCAGTACTTC. It is translated as CAISAGQDSDEQYF.

The chain uses TRBV19 and TRBJ2-3; weak D call: TRBD1 (6 bases). This CDR3 has 14 amino acids. Germline CDR1 is LNHDA and CDR2 is SQIVND (reference sequence). V was shortened by 5 bases and J by 0 bases, with 9 bases between the two germline ends. As DNA, the CDR3 is TGTGCCAGTAGTGTCGGACAGAGCACAGATACGCAGTATTTT. Translating gives CASSVGQSTDTQYF.

The chain carries TRBV7-2 and TRBJ1-5; D remains ambiguous. The CDR3 totals 15 residues. Germline V gene data show CDR1 as SGHTA and CDR2 as FQGNSA. The germline V and J ends were trimmed by 0 bases and 5 bases, with 11 bases remaining between them. CDR3: CASSLAGLRDQPQHF. The CDR3 nucleotides are TGTGCCAGCAGCTTAGCAGGGCTGCGAGATCAGCCCCAGCATTTT. Drawing the rest from reference TRBV7-2 and TRBJ1-5, the complete variable domain is GAGVSQSPSNKVTEKGKDVELRCDPISGHTALYWYRQSLGQGLEFLIYFQGNSAPDKSGLPSDRFSAERTGGSVSTLTIQRTQQEDSAVYLCASSLAGLRDQPQHFGDGTRLSIL.

A few counts support this clonotype. The chain employs TRBV11-2 and TRBJ2-6, with D unclear. CDR1 and CDR2 from the germline V gene are SGHAT and FQNNGV. V lost 3 bases and J lost 6, with 3 bases in between. This CDR3 contains 12 residues. The CDR3 sequence is CASSFQANVLTF. The CDR3 DNA reads TGTGCCAGCAGCTTCCAGGCCAACGTCCTGACTTTC.

This clonotype was counted a few times. CDR3 in DNA: TGTGCCAGCAGCTACAGGGTCGGGGAGCTGTTTTTT. Protein product: CASSYRVGELFF. The chain recombines TRBV7-2 with TRBJ2-2; maybe TRBD1 (6 bases). The CDR3 loop spans 12 amino acids. V dropped 4 bases and J dropped 7 bases, with 7 bases sitting between them. Germline-derived CDR1 and CDR2 are SGHTA and FQGNSA.

In this sample, this clonotype turned up many times. The chain uses TRBV6-5 and TRBJ2-7; 8 positions match TRBD2. The CDR3 totals 15 residues. Germline CDR1 and CDR2: MNHEY and SVGAGI. V lost 2 bases, J lost 3 bases, and 6 bases stayed unmatched. This CDR3 reads CASSYGDSGSYEQYF. The CDR3 DNA is TGTGCCAGCAGTTACGGTGACAGCGGGAGCTACGAGCAGTACTTC.

V usage is TRBV2 and J usage is TRBJ2-7; D ambiguous. This CDR3 has 13 residues. V was pared by 7 bases and J by 6 bases, with 16 bases between. The germline V gene has CDR1 SNHLY and CDR2 FYNNEI. In DNA form, the CDR3 reads TGTGCCAGCACGACTCCAGTTGGTGGCGAGCAGTACTTC. It is translated as CASTTPVGGEQYF.

This clonotype was counted a few times. The chain combines TRBV6-2 or TRBV6-3 with TRBJ2-7, with 7 bases matching TRBD2. Germline V lookup: CDR1 MNHEY, CDR2 SVGEGT. V lost 5 bases and J lost 0; bases outside the gene matches: 7. The CDR3 consists of 15 residues. The CDR3 here is CASSRLAVYSYEQYF. For the CDR3, the DNA is TGTGCCAGCAGTCGCCTAGCGGTATACTCCTACGAGCAGTACTTC.

This rearrangement joins TRBV20-1 to TRBJ2-1, with TRBD2 matching 9 bases. This CDR3 region has 13 residues. V lost 5 bases to trimming and J lost 2 bases; unmatched junction nucleotides: 1. Germline loops: CDR1 DFQATT, CDR2 SNEGSKA (reference sequence). The DNA for the CDR3 is TGCAGTGCTCTAGCGGGAACCTACAATGAGCAGTTCTTC. Protein: CSALAGTYNEQFF.

This chain links TRBV20-1 with TRBJ2-6, with no clear D. There are 14 residues in the CDR3. Germline V gene data show CDR1 as DFQATT and CDR2 as SNEGSKA (reference sequence). The germline V and J ends were trimmed by 6 bases and 4 bases, with 13 bases remaining between them. The CDR3 DNA follows: TGCAGTGCCCCGACATGGTCAGGGGCCAACGTCCTGACTTTC. It yields the protein CSAPTWSGANVLTF.

V and J are TRBV5-5 and TRBJ1-1; maybe TRBD1 (5 bases). The CDR3 is made up of 15 amino acids. Germline loops: CDR1 SGHKS, CDR2 YYEKEE (reference sequence). Trimming stripped 2 bases from V and 3 bases from J, with 14 bases between. CDR3 DNA: TGTGCCAGCAGCTTCTCTCAGGGCATTCACACTGAAGCTTTCTTT. Its translation: CASSFSQGIHTEAFF.

This clonotype appeared a few times. J is TRBJ2-3 and V is TRBV6-2 or TRBV6-3; 11 bases fit TRBD2. This CDR3 is built from 16 residues. J gave up 6 bases and V 8 bases, and 13 bases lay outside the gene matches. The V gene's germline CDR1 is MNHEY and CDR2 SVGEGT. The CDR3 DNA reads as TGTGCCAGCGGGGACTCTAGCGGGAGGCTTAAGGATACGCAGTATTTT. Amino acid sequence: CASGDSSGRLKDTQYF.

This clonotype was recorded at least ten times. This rearrangement joins TRBV7-2 to TRBJ1-5; D gene uncertain. The CDR3 runs to 15 residues. V dropped 4 bases and J dropped 0 bases, with 10 bases sitting between them. Looked up from germline, CDR1 is SGHTA and CDR2 is FQGNSA. For the CDR3, the DNA is TGTGCCAGCAGCTCGAATTCGAATAGCAATCAGCCCCAGCATTTT. Translated, it gives CASSSNSNSNQPQHF.

The chain carries TRBV5-5 and TRBJ2-4; D assignment may be TRBD1 or TRBD2 (5 bases each). Germline CDR1 is SGHKS and CDR2 is YYEKEE (reference sequence). The CDR3 extends over 13 amino acids. V was shortened by 4 bases and J by 11 bases, with 16 bases between the two germline ends. DNA of the CDR3: TGTGCCAGCAGCCCCGGGGCCGTCTACTTTCAGTACTTC. This sequence encodes CASSPGAVYFQYF.

The rearrangement links TRBV27 to TRBJ2-7; 12 nucleotides align to TRBD2. The germline V gene encodes CDR1 MNHEY and CDR2 SMNVEV (reference sequence). Losses at the gene ends were 6 bases for V and 4 bases for J; bases not matched to a gene: 7. The CDR3 contains 15 residues. In DNA form, the CDR3 reads TGTGCCAGCAGCGAACTAGCGGGAGGTTCTTACGAGCAGTACTTC. Encoded protein: CASSELAGGSYEQYF.

This clonotype was counted only a few times. The chain combines TRBV7-3 with TRBJ2-6, with 7 bases aligning to TRBD1. The V and J ends lost 4 bases and 0 bases, in that order; junction bases with no gene match: 6. CDR3 size: 17 residues. Germline assignment: CDR1 SGHTA and CDR2 FQGTGA. The CDR3 protein is CASSSGQPFSGANVLTF. The CDR3 DNA is TGTGCCAGCAGCTCGGGACAGCCTTTCTCTGGGGCCAACGTCCTGACTTTC.

The sample holds a few counts of this clonotype. The chain links TRBV7-2 to TRBJ2-7, with TRBD2 identical over 10 bases. The CDR3 is 17 amino acids. Looked up from germline, CDR1 is SGHTA and CDR2 is FQGNSA. Germline trimming cut 1 base from V and 1 base from J; bases unmatched to any gene: 7. The CDR3 coding sequence is TGTGCCAGCAGCTTAGGGCCTAGCGGGAGTCTGTCCTACGAGCAGTACTTC. It specifies CASSLGPSGSLSYEQYF.